Listed here are 9 T cell receptor beta chains from one sample, sequenced in a study of T cells expressing NK-cell markers. Using the 5' RACE reads, TCRdb records one entry per CDR3 protein without DNA. This sample's table has about 15,000 distinct CDR3 sequences. Input material: blood T cells: a sorted CD56 or NKG2C T cell subset, CD4+ or CD8+ T cells, or bulk PBMC T cells (not recorded which). Every receptor here comes from a man aged 18 to 69 in good health.

The chain links TRBV5-1 to TRBJ1-1; as DNA is missing, the TRBD1 call by TCRdb cannot be tested. The CDR3 covers 15 residues. Germline lookup yields CDR1 SGHRS and CDR2 YFSETQ. The CDR3 protein is CASSLTEGRNTEAFF.

This chain uses TRBV7-8 with TRBJ1-2. This CDR3 has 14 amino acids. Per the germline V gene, CDR1 is SGHVS and CDR2 is FQNEAQ. The CDR3 spells CASSSPTDNYGYTF.

The V gene is TRBV21-1, the J gene TRBJ2-4; TCRdb's D gene call, TRBD2, goes unchecked for lack of DNA. TRBV21-1 is classified as a pseudogene. The CDR3 loop spans 20 amino acids. CDR3 in amino acids: CASNLSPLAGGRFGKNIQYF.

The genes are TRBV12-3 or TRBV12-4 and TRBJ1-1. There are 13 residues in the CDR3. The CDR3 is CASRWGLNTEAFF.

The chain has TRBV20-1 and TRBJ2-3; no DNA is available, so the TRBD1 call from TCRdb remains unchecked. This CDR3 region has 15 residues. In germline, CDR1 is DFQATT, CDR2 SNEGSKA (reference sequence). CDR3: CSAIPGGTYTDTQYF.

The chain has TRBV10-3 and TRBJ1-1; the D gene TCRdb calls, TRBD1, cannot be checked with no DNA. The CDR3 consists of 15 residues. CDR1 and CDR2 from the germline V gene are ENHRY and SYGVKD. This chain's CDR3 is CAISDLGTGGTEAFF.

The chain is built from TRBV5-1 and TRBJ2-7; TCRdb indicates TRBD1, and absent DNA this call remains unverified. CDR3 length: 14 residues. Germline V CDR1 and CDR2: SGHRS, YFSETQ. This CDR3 reads CASSGGAGSYEQYF.

The genes are TRBV12-3 or TRBV12-4 and TRBJ2-5. The CDR3 extends over 13 amino acids. The CDR3 sequence: CASSWNALETQYF.

J is TRBJ1-5 and V is TRBV7-8; with no DNA, the TCRdb D assignment of TRBD1 cannot be verified. This CDR3 has 18 residues. Germline V gives CDR1 SGHVS, CDR2 FQNEAQ. CDR3 amino acids: CASSSSGQEWASNQPQHF.